The 32 T cell receptor beta chains reported below all come from one sample, sequenced in a study of identical twins. TCRdb re-called the 5' RACE reads through MiXCR, storing one row per CDR3 protein. The data show about 720,000 distinct CDR3 sequences, about 20% seen once. The same specimen was also included in a second study, on T cells expressing NK-cell markers.

The sample consisted of PBMCs. These receptors came from a woman aged 18-29 years in good health.

The chain recombines TRBV6-1 with TRBJ2-2, with D hard to call. V dropped 4 bases and J dropped 7 bases, with 7 bases sitting between them. Per the germline V gene, CDR1 is MNHNS and CDR2 is SASEGT. The CDR3 consists of 12 residues. The CDR3 loop is CASSVYNGELFF. For the CDR3, the DNA is TGTGCCAGCAGTGTCTATAACGGGGAGCTGTTTTTT.

This clonotype was picked up a small number of times. The gene calls are TRBV12-3 or TRBV12-4 and TRBJ2-1, with 7 positions matching TRBD2. Germline trimming cut 3 bases from V and 6 bases from J; bases unmatched to any gene: 14. This CDR3 has 17 amino acids. CDR3 in DNA: TGTGCCAGCAGTTTCGGCTCGCTGACTAGCAGTGGCAATGAGCAGTTCTTC. Protein sequence: CASSFGSLTSSGNEQFF.

This clonotype was found a few times. The chain links TRBV12-3 or TRBV12-4 to TRBJ2-3; D unclear. V lost 6 bases, J lost 11 bases, and 12 bases lay in between. This CDR3 has 11 amino acids. CDR3 coding DNA: TGTGCCAGCAGCGAAATTTGGAAGCAGTATTTT. Encoded protein: CASSEIWKQYF.

The chain has TRBV4-3 and TRBJ2-3; D gene uncertain. Germline loops: CDR1 LGHNA, CDR2 YSLEER. This CDR3 spans 15 amino acids. V was clipped by 0 bases and J by 2 bases, with 9 bases between them. CDR3 bases: TGCGCCAGCAGCCAAGAATCTTCGTACACAGATACGCAGTATTTT. Translated, it gives CASSQESSYTDTQYF.

The table lists this clonotype with a few counts. The chain uses TRBV12-3 or TRBV12-4 and TRBJ2-1; D gene unclear. The CDR3 contains 17 residues. Trimming cost V 5 bases and J 0 bases, with 17 bases left between them. DNA for the CDR3: TGTGCCAGCAGTGCCTCCGGACCCCTGAGCTCCTACAATGAGCAGTTCTTC. Translation gives CASSASGPLSSYNEQFF.

In this sample, this clonotype turned up many times. The gene calls are TRBV5-1 and TRBJ2-1, with 7 bases matching TRBD2. The CDR3 is 16 amino acids. The V segment lost 5 bases and the J segment 0 bases; nucleotides outside the gene matches: 8. Germline V gives CDR1 SGHRS, CDR2 YFSETQ. CDR3 loop: CASRPGGERSYNEQFF. The CDR3 DNA reads TGCGCCAGCAGGCCGGGGGGTGAACGCTCCTACAATGAGCAGTTCTTC.

This clonotype has ten or more counts. J is TRBJ1-1 and V is TRBV10-2; D possibly corresponds to TRBD1 (6 bases). CDR1 and CDR2 from the germline V gene are WSHSY and SAAADI. The length of the CDR3 is 14 residues. The germline V and J ends were trimmed by 4 bases and 0 bases, with 9 bases remaining between them. This chain's CDR3 is CASSATGLNTEAFF. The CDR3 DNA is TGCGCCAGCAGTGCAACAGGGTTGAACACTGAAGCTTTCTTT.

This clonotype was counted between two and nine times. J is TRBJ2-1 and V is TRBV28; D tentatively fits TRBD1 or TRBD2 (5 bases each). Trimming pared 4 bases from V and 5 bases from J, leaving 15 bases between. The CDR3 is made up of 15 amino acids. The germline V gene encodes CDR1 MDHEN and CDR2 SYDVKM. The DNA of the CDR3 is TGTGCCAGCAGTTCCCTGGGGACGGGCAACAATGAGCAGTTCTTC. This sequence encodes CASSSLGTGNNEQFF. Full variable domain (outside the CDR3, taken from reference TRBV28 and TRBJ2-1): DVKVTQSSRYLVKRTGEKVFLECVQDMDHENMFWYRQDPGLGLRLIYFSYDVKMKEKGDIPEGYSVSREKKERFSLILESASTNQTSMYLCASSSLGTGNNEQFFGPGTRLTVL.

This clonotype was detected a few times. The genes are TRBV7-2 and TRBJ2-1, with 8 bases fitting TRBD2. The CDR3 totals 15 residues. CDR1 and CDR2 from the germline V gene are SGHTA and FQGNSA. Trimming took 6 bases from V and 2 from J; bases not matched to a gene: 6. Written as DNA, the CDR3 is TGTGCCAGCAGTTCGGGGGGGACCACCTACAATGAGCAGTTCTTC. Translated: CASSSGGTTYNEQFF.

V is TRBV12-3 or TRBV12-4 and J is TRBJ2-4; D might be TRBD1 (6 bases). The CDR3 spans 15 residues. The germline V and J ends were trimmed by 7 bases and 6 bases, with 19 bases remaining between them. CDR3 coding DNA: TGTGCCAGCACCCGAGCTCGGGACATTGGAAACATTCAGTACTTC. Translation: CASTRARDIGNIQYF.

This sequence joins TRBV29-1 and TRBJ2-3, with 7 nucleotides matching TRBD2. CDR3 size: 15 residues. From germline, CDR1 is SQVTM and CDR2 ANQGSEA. The J segment lost 0 bases and the V segment lost 6 bases, leaving 9 bases of the junction unmatched. This chain's CDR3 is CSVLPSGSSTDTQYF. CDR3 nucleotides: TGCAGCGTCCTACCTAGCGGTTCTAGCACAGATACGCAGTATTTT.

This clonotype was observed a few times. V is TRBV18 and J is TRBJ2-7; D is possibly TRBD1 (6 bases). With 3 bases removed from V and 3 bases from J, the gap between germline ends came to 12 bases. Germline CDR1 and CDR2: KGHSH and LQKENI. The CDR3 has 14 amino acids. The CDR3 sequence: CASSPEDRNYEQYF. The CDR3 DNA reads as TGTGCCAGCTCACCTGAAGACAGGAACTACGAGCAGTACTTC.

This chain uses TRBV6-2 or TRBV6-3 with TRBJ2-2; TRBD2 aligns across 7 bases. With 6 bases clipped from V and 0 bases from J, the junction kept 7 bases outside the gene matches. CDR3 size: 16 residues. Looked up from germline, CDR1 is MNHEY and CDR2 is SVGEGT. The CDR3 here is CASSQTSGANTGELFF. The CDR3 coding sequence is TGTGCCAGCAGCCAAACCAGCGGGGCGAACACCGGGGAGCTGTTTTTT.

This clonotype showed up just a few times. This chain links TRBV5-8 with TRBJ1-2, with a possible D match to TRBD1 (6 bases). Germline CDR1 reads SGHTS; CDR2 reads YDEGEE. The V and J ends lost 4 bases and 3 bases respectively, with 13 bases between them. This CDR3 is 14 amino acids long. CDR3 coding DNA: TGTGCCAGCAGCGATCAGGGGTACGACTATGGCTACACCTTC. As protein: CASSDQGYDYGYTF. The full variable domain, with the rest looked up from reference TRBV5-8 and TRBJ1-2, is EAGVTQSPTHLIKTRGQQATLRCSPISGHTSVYWYQQALGLGLQFLLWYDEGEERNRGNFPPRFSGRQFPNYSSELNVNALELEDSALYLCASSDQGYDYGYTFGSGTRLTVV.

This clonotype was observed at least ten times. J is TRBJ2-7 and V is TRBV29-1; 7 positions match TRBD1. This CDR3 contains 15 residues. The ends lost 5 bases at V and 0 bases at J; junction bases unmatched: 10. Per germline, CDR1 SQVTM and CDR2 ANQGSEA. The CDR3 bases are TGCAGCGTTACACCCTCGACAGGGAGCTCCTACGAGCAGTACTTC. This encodes CSVTPSTGSSYEQYF.

This clonotype was seen ten or more times. The genes are TRBV12-3 or TRBV12-4 and TRBJ2-1; D unclear. Between the trimmed V and J ends, which lost 7 bases and 7 bases, there was a span of 14 bases. The CDR3 is 13 residues long. The CDR3: CASTLTLNNEQFF. The DNA of the CDR3 is TGTGCCAGCACCCTTACCCTTAATAATGAGCAGTTCTTC.

The V gene is TRBV29-1, the J gene TRBJ2-1; 11 bases are shared with TRBD2. Germline lookup yields CDR1 SQVTM and CDR2 ANQGSEA. This CDR3 contains 14 residues. After removal of 4 bases from V and 7 bases from J, the junction contained 6 bases not matched to a gene. This chain's CDR3 is CSVGVAGGRNEQFF. Here the CDR3 DNA reads TGCAGCGTTGGGGTAGCGGGAGGGAGGAATGAGCAGTTCTTC.

The J gene is TRBJ2-7, the V gene TRBV5-6; no definite D call. The V end lost 3 bases, the J end lost 0 bases, and 19 bases lay between the germline ends. The CDR3 extends over 17 amino acids. Germline assignment: CDR1 SGHDT and CDR2 YYEEEE. CDR3 region: CASSSAIERADSYEQYF. The CDR3 bases are TGTGCCAGCAGCTCAGCCATAGAAAGGGCCGACTCCTACGAGCAGTACTTC.

This clonotype occurred a few times. CDR3 in DNA: TGCAGTGCTAAAAGAGAGATCTTCACAGATACGCAGTATTTT. It encodes CSAKREIFTDTQYF. This rearrangement joins TRBV20-1 to TRBJ2-3; D gene ambiguous. CDR3 length: 14 amino acids. V lost 4 bases to trimming and J lost 2 bases, with 13 bases between them. The germline gives CDR1 DFQATT, CDR2 SNEGSKA (reference sequence).

This clonotype has just a few counts. V usage is TRBV15 and J usage is TRBJ2-3; no reliable D call. Trimming shortened V by 5 bases and J by 5 bases, and 8 bases separated the two germline ends. CDR3 length equals 12 residues. Germline values: CDR1 LNHNV, CDR2 YYDKDF (reference sequence). This CDR3 is CATSGQGDTQYF. The CDR3 coding sequence is TGTGCCACCAGCGGCCAAGGAGATACGCAGTATTTT.

The chain joins TRBV5-1 to TRBJ2-3, with D unclear. The CDR3 contains 13 residues. The V and J ends lost 3 bases and 4 bases respectively, with 9 bases between them. Germline V gene data show CDR1 as SGHRS and CDR2 as YFSETQ. In DNA, the CDR3 is TGCGCCAGCAGCTCCATTGGACCAGATACGCAGTATTTT. This gives the protein CASSSIGPDTQYF.

As regards this clonotype: Being one base from a much bigger clone, this may be a read error. V usage is TRBV6-2 or TRBV6-3 and J usage is TRBJ2-7; TRBD2 is a possible D gene (5 bases). This CDR3 region has 13 residues. Germline V gene lookup returns CDR1 MNHEY and CDR2 SVGEGT. V gave up 8 bases and J gave up 2 bases, with 13 bases separating them. Written as DNA, the CDR3 is TGTGCCAGCGGTCCAGGCGGGCCCTACGAGCAGTACTTC. Protein sequence: CASGPGGPYEQYF.

The table lists this clonotype with a few counts. CDR3 region: CSVELGLAGTYSSTDTQYF. The CDR3 bases are TGCAGCGTTGAACTCGGACTAGCGGGGACCTACTCTAGCACAGATACGCAGTATTTT. The V call is TRBV29-1, the J call TRBJ2-3, with 12 bases that match TRBD2. With 2 bases clipped from V and 0 bases from J, the junction kept 12 bases outside the gene matches. This CDR3 has 19 amino acids. Germline V gene lookup returns CDR1 SQVTM and CDR2 ANQGSEA.

V gene TRBV20-1 combines with J gene TRBJ2-7; 10 bases agree with TRBD1. J lost 2 bases, V lost 3 bases, and 4 bases had no gene match. This CDR3 contains 14 residues. Germline CDR1 reads DFQATT; CDR2 reads SNEGSKA (reference sequence). CDR3: CSASPGTGAYEQYF. The CDR3 coding sequence is TGCAGTGCTAGTCCCGGGACAGGGGCCTACGAGCAGTACTTC.

The chain is built from TRBV12-3 or TRBV12-4 and TRBJ2-2; D tentatively reads TRBD1 or TRBD2 (5 bases each). The V gene lost 6 bases and the J gene lost 5 bases, with 10 bases spanning the gap. The CDR3 is 13 amino acids. The CDR3 region has the DNA TGTGCCAGCAGGGGGGAGAATACCGGGGAGCTGTTTTTT. Its translation: CASRGENTGELFF.

Only a few counts were recorded for this clonotype. This chain uses TRBV29-1 with TRBJ2-7; possible D gene TRBD1, 6 bases. CDR3 length: 12 amino acids. Germline CDR1 and CDR2: SQVTM and ANQGSEA. V lost 7 bases to trimming and J lost 5 bases, with 15 bases between them. CDR3 sequence (DNA): TGCAGCGGGAGGACAGCAATCCACGAGCAGTACTTC. The encoded protein is CSGRTAIHEQYF.

This chain joins TRBV10-3 and TRBJ2-2; 7 nucleotides match TRBD1. Germline V gives CDR1 ENHRY, CDR2 SYGVKD. The V segment lost 3 bases and the J segment 5 bases; nucleotides outside the gene matches: 12. The CDR3 spans 17 residues. The CDR3 nucleotides are TGTGCCATCAGTGATCATCGGGACAGCCCTAGAACCGGGGAGCTGTTTTTT. It translates to CAISDHRDSPRTGELFF.

This chain's CDR3 is CAIKPSGDPDTQYF. The CDR3 nucleotides are TGTGCCATCAAGCCTAGCGGGGACCCAGATACGCAGTATTTT. The chain joins TRBV10-3 to TRBJ2-3; 9 bases agree with TRBD2. The CDR3 extends over 14 amino acids. Germline V CDR1 and CDR2: ENHRY, SYGVKD. V trimming: 7 bases; J trimming: 4 bases; junction bases outside the gene matches: 6.

The chain employs TRBV25-1 and TRBJ2-1; 13 nucleotides line up with TRBD2. Per germline, CDR1 MGHDK and CDR2 SYGVNS. The CDR3 loop spans 15 amino acids. The V and J ends lost 8 bases and 6 bases, in that order; junction bases with no gene match: 7. CDR3 region: CASQITSGGANEQFF. The CDR3 bases are TGTGCCAGCCAAATTACTAGCGGGGGGGCCAATGAGCAGTTCTTC.

The rearrangement joins TRBV18 to TRBJ2-1; D might be TRBD1 (6 bases). V gave up 6 bases and J gave up 3 bases, with 15 bases separating them. Looked up from germline, CDR1 is KGHSH and CDR2 is LQKENI. This CDR3 has 15 residues. This chain's CDR3 is CASSLFLGHYNEQFF. DNA for the CDR3: TGTGCCAGCTCGCTGTTCCTGGGACACTACAATGAGCAGTTCTTC.

The chain uses TRBV7-8 and TRBJ2-7, with TRBD1 matching over 9 bases. Trimming at V came to 1 base and at J to 0 bases, leaving 4 bases not matched to a gene. CDR3 length: 16 residues. The germline gives CDR1 SGHVS, CDR2 FQNEAQ. The CDR3 spells CASSLGRDRVSYEQYF. The CDR3 DNA follows: TGTGCCAGCAGCTTAGGCCGGGACAGGGTCTCCTACGAGCAGTACTTC. The variable domain in full, completed from reference TRBV7-8 and TRBJ2-7, reads GAGVSQSPRYKVAKRGQDVALRCDPISGHVSLFWYQQALGQGPEFLTYFQNEAQLDKSGLPSDRFFAERPEGSVSTLKIQRTQQEDSAVYLCASSLGRDRVSYEQYFGPGTRLTVT.

This clonotype was counted between two and nine times. The chain joins TRBV20-1 to TRBJ1-2; 8 bases agree with TRBD1. In germline, CDR1 is DFQATT, CDR2 SNEGSKA (reference sequence). This CDR3 has 13 residues. Trimming removed 5 bases from V and 8 bases from J; junction bases left unmatched: 10. The DNA for the CDR3 is TGCAGTGCTCCCAACCAGGGGGCGCGGGGCTACACCTTC. It encodes CSAPNQGARGYTF.